One and the same sample provided the 15 T cell receptor beta chains below, sequenced in a study of T cells after yellow fever vaccination. Each CDR3 protein gets one entry after TCRdb re-called the 5' RACE reads with MiXCR. This sample carries 300,000 to 350,000 distinct CDR3 sequences, 3.5% to 4.5% of them seen once, and the ten largest clones take roughly 19%. The sample here was PBMCs, taken 15 days after the yellow fever booster vaccination. The source is a man younger than 35 who received the YFV17D yellow fever vaccine.

This clonotype was seen more than once but under ten times. The rearrangement uses TRBV7-6 and TRBJ2-2, with D unclear. Deletions cut 2 bases from V and 4 bases from J, with 8 bases between. The CDR3 is 14 residues long. CDR1 is SGHVS and CDR2 is FNYEAQ in the germline V gene. The CDR3 DNA sequence: TGTGCCAGCAGCTTACCGACGGGCACCGGGGAGCTGTTTTTT. Its translation is CASSLPTGTGELFF.

This clonotype occurred many times. The chain uses TRBV11-2 and TRBJ1-6; D not certain. Between the trimmed V and J ends, which lost 1 base and 5 bases, there was a span of 15 bases. The CDR3 has 17 amino acids. CDR1 is SGHAT and CDR2 is FQNNGV in the germline V gene. In nucleotides, the CDR3 is TGTGCCAGCAGCTTAGTTTCAGAACCCTGGGATAATTCACCCCTCCACTTT. Translation gives CASSLVSEPWDNSPLHF.

At least ten counts were recorded for this clonotype. The rearrangement uses TRBV6-4 and TRBJ2-3; 9 bases are shared with TRBD2. V was clipped by 3 bases and J by 0 bases; unmatched bases: 4. The CDR3 length is 16 residues. CDR1 and CDR2 from the germline V gene are MRHNA and SNTAGT. CDR3 amino acids: CASSEASGDSTDTQYF. The CDR3 DNA reads as TGTGCCAGCAGTGAGGCTAGCGGGGATAGCACAGATACGCAGTATTTT.

The gene calls are TRBV6-1 and TRBJ2-5; D may be TRBD1 (6 bases). This CDR3 is 17 amino acids long. CDR1 and CDR2 from the germline V gene are MNHNS and SASEGT. V gave up 4 bases and J gave up 5 bases, with 23 bases separating them. CDR3 DNA sequence: TGTGCCAGCAGTGTTTCTAGGGGGAGCCTCAATCGGGAGACCCAGTACTTC. Translating it yields CASSVSRGSLNRETQYF.

This clonotype turned up a few times. This rearrangement joins TRBV14 to TRBJ1-6, with D perhaps TRBD1 (5 bases). V lost 0 bases, J lost 10 bases, and 16 bases lay in between. Germline values: CDR1 SGHDN, CDR2 FVKESK. There are 16 residues in the CDR3. The chain's CDR3 is CASSQDRYGRDSPLHF. The DNA for the CDR3 is TGTGCCAGCAGCCAAGATCGCTACGGCCGGGACTCACCCCTCCACTTT.

This clonotype was recorded at least ten times. The rearrangement uses TRBV12-3 or TRBV12-4 and TRBJ2-2; 7 bases map to TRBD1. This CDR3 contains 12 residues. Losses at the gene ends were 10 bases for V and 5 bases for J; bases not matched to a gene: 4. CDR3 sequence: CATTGITGELFF. The CDR3 DNA sequence: TGTGCCACGACAGGGATAACCGGGGAGCTGTTTTTT.

Written as DNA, the CDR3 is TGTGCCAGCAGGCAGGAGCAGAACACTGAAGCTTTCTTT. Amino acids: CASRQEQNTEAFF. The rearrangement links TRBV7-2 to TRBJ1-1; D gene uncertain. Trimming left V 6 bases short and J 1 base short, with 9 bases between. Germline V gene data show CDR1 as SGHTA and CDR2 as FQGNSA. CDR3 length: 13 residues.

This clonotype was detected only a few times. This chain connects TRBV19 to TRBJ1-5, with D perhaps TRBD1 (5 bases). The V gene lost 11 bases and the J gene lost 6 bases, with 17 bases spanning the gap. CDR1 is LNHDA, CDR2 SQIVND, per germline (reference sequence). This CDR3 is 13 amino acids long. The CDR3 coding sequence is TGTGCCCACGCGGGGACCCATGGTCAGCCCCAGCATTTT. This sequence encodes CAHAGTHGQPQHF.

This clonotype was counted many times. This chain joins TRBV12-3 or TRBV12-4 and TRBJ1-5; TRBD1 is a possible D gene (6 bases). The V and J ends lost 3 bases and 0 bases respectively, with 18 bases between them. The CDR3 runs 18 residues. The CDR3 DNA reads as TGTGCCAGCAGTTTCGGGGACACCTCCCTGTATAGCAATCAGCCCCAGCATTTT. This gives the protein CASSFGDTSLYSNQPQHF.

This clonotype has at least ten counts. The V call is TRBV7-8, the J call TRBJ2-5, with TRBD1 as a possible D gene (6 bases). Germline values: CDR1 SGHVS, CDR2 FQNEAQ. Trimming cost V 5 bases and J 1 base, with 17 bases left between them. The CDR3 totals 16 residues. The CDR3 sequence is CASSPEVGGRQETQYF. The CDR3 DNA follows: TGTGCCAGCAGCCCCGAGGTAGGGGGTCGCCAAGAGACCCAGTACTTC.

This clonotype appeared many times. The rearrangement uses TRBV6-5 and TRBJ2-1; TRBD1 matches 7 bases. Germline V gene sequence: CDR1 MNHEY, CDR2 SVGAGI. This CDR3 has 13 amino acids. Trimming removed 2 bases from V and 12 bases from J; junction bases left unmatched: 7. CDR3 amino acids: CASSYPGQLSQFF. The CDR3 DNA sequence: TGTGCCAGCAGTTACCCGGGACAGCTATCGCAGTTCTTC.

The chain joins TRBV18 to TRBJ2-3; TRBD2 matches 7 bases. With V trimmed by 3 bases and J by 2 bases, 8 bases remained unmatched. CDR3 length: 16 residues. Looked up from germline, CDR1 is KGHSH and CDR2 is LQKENI. CDR3 loop: CASSPNGGDLTDTQYF. In DNA, the CDR3 is TGTGCCAGCTCACCGAATGGGGGGGACCTCACAGATACGCAGTATTTT.

Ten or more counts support this clonotype. The chain combines TRBV10-3 with TRBJ2-3; D remains ambiguous. CDR3 length: 15 residues. The germline V and J ends were trimmed by 2 bases and 2 bases, with 11 bases remaining between them. CDR1 and CDR2 from the germline V gene are ENHRY and SYGVKD. The CDR3 bases are TGTGCCATCAGTGAGAGACCGCCACCCACAGATACGCAGTATTTT. Protein sequence: CAISERPPPTDTQYF.

The rearrangement links TRBV2 to TRBJ2-1; no clear D. The CDR3 is made up of 15 amino acids. Trimming cost V 3 bases and J 8 bases, with 17 bases left between them. The germline gives CDR1 SNHLY, CDR2 FYNNEI. For the CDR3, the DNA is TGTGCCAGCAGTGATAGTGGACGGAATTATGATGAGCAGTTCTTC. Amino acid sequence: CASSDSGRNYDEQFF.

The rearrangement links TRBV4-2 to TRBJ2-7, with D possibly TRBD2 on 7 matching bases. In germline, CDR1 is LGHNA, CDR2 YNFKEQ. V was clipped by 7 bases and J by 5 bases, with 21 bases between them. The CDR3 is 15 amino acids. CDR3 residues: CASNKGEGGLDEQYF. In nucleotides, the CDR3 is TGTGCCAGCAACAAAGGAGAGGGGGGGTTGGACGAGCAGTACTTC.